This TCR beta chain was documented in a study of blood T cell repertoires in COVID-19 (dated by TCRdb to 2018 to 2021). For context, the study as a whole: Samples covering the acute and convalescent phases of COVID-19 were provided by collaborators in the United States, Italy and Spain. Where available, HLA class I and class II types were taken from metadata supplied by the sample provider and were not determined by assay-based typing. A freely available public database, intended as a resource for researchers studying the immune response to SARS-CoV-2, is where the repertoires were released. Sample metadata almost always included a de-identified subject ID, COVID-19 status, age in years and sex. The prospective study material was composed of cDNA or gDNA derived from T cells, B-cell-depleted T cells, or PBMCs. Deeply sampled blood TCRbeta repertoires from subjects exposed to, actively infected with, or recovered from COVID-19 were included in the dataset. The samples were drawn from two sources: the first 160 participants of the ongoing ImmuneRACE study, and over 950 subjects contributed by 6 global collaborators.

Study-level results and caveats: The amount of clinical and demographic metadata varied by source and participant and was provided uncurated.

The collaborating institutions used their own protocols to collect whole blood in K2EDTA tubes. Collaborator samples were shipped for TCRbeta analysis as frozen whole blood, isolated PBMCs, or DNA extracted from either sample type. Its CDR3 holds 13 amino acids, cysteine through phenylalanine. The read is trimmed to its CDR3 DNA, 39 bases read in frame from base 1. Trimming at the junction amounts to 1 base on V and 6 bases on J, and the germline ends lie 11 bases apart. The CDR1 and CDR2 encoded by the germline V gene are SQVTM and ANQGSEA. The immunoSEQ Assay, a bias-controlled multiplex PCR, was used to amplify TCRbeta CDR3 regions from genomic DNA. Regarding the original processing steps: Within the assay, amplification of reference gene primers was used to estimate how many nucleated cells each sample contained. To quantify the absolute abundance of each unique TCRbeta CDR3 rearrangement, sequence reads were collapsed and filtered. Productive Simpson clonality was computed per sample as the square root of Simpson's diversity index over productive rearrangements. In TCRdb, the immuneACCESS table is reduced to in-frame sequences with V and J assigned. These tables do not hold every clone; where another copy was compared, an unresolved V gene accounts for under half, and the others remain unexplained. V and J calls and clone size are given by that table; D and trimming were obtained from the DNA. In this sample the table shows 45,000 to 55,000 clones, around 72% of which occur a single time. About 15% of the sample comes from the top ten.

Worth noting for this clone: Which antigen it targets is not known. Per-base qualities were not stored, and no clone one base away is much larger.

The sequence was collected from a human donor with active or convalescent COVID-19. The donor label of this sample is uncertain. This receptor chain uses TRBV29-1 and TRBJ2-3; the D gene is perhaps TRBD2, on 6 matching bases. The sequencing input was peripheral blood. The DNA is TGCAGCGTTGAAGGCGGGGTGGTGGATACGCAGTATTTT. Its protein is CSVEGGVVDTQYF.